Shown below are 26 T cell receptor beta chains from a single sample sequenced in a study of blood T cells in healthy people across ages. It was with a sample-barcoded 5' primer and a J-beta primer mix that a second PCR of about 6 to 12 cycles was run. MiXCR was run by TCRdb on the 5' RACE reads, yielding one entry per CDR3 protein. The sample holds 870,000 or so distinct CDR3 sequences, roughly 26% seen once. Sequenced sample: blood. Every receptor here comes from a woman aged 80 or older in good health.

CDR3: CAVETDAYEQYF. CDR3 coding DNA: TGTGCCGTTGAGACAGATGCCTACGAGCAGTACTTC. V is TRBV10-3 and J is TRBJ2-7; weak D call: TRBD1 (5 bases). The germline V and J ends were trimmed by 11 bases and 2 bases, with 13 bases remaining between them. The CDR3 sequence is 12 residues long. The germline CDR1 and CDR2 sequences are ENHRY and SYGVKD.

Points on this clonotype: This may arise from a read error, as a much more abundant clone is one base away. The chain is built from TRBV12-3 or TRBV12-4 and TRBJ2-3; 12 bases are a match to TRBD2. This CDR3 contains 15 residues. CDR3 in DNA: TGTGCCAGCAGAGATACTAGCGGGGGGAGAGATGCGCAGTATTTT. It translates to CASRDTSGGRDAQYF.

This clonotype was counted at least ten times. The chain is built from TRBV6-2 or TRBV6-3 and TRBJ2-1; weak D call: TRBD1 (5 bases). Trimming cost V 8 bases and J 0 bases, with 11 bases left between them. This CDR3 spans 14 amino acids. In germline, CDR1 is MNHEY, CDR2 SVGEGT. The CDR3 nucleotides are TGTGCCAGCCCATGGGGCCCCTCCTACAATGAGCAGTTCTTC. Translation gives CASPWGPSYNEQFF.

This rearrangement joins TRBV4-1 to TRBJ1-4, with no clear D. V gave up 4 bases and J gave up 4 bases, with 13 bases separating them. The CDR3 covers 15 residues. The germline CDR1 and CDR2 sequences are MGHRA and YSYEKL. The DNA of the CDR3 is TGCGCCAGCAGCCTATCTACGGGTTTTAATGAAAAACTGTTTTTT. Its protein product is CASSLSTGFNEKLFF.

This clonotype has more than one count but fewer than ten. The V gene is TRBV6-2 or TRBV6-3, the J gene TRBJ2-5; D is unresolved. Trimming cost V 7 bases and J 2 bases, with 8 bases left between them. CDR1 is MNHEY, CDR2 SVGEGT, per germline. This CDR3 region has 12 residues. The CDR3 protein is CASKGFQETQYF. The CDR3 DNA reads TGTGCCAGCAAGGGATTTCAAGAGACCCAGTACTTC.

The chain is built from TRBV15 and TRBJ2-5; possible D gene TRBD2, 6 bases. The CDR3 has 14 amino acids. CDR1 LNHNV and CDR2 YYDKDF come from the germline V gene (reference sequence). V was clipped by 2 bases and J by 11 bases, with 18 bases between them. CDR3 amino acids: CATSRSTSYNEQYF. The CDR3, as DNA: TGTGCCACCAGCAGAAGTACTAGCTACAATGAGCAGTACTTC. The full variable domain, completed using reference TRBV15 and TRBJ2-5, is DAMVIQNPRYQVTQFGKPVTLSCSQTLNHNVMYWYQQKSSQAPKLLFHYYDKDFNNEADTPDNFQSRRPNTSFCFLDIRSPGLGDTAMYLCATSRSTSYNEQYFGPGTRLLVL.

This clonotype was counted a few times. The CDR3 DNA reads TGTGCCACCAGCAGAGGTTTCAAGGGAGATACGCAGTATTTT. Translated: CATSRGFKGDTQYF. The V and J genes are TRBV15 and TRBJ2-3, with unresolved D. Looked up from germline, CDR1 is LNHNV and CDR2 is YYDKDF (reference sequence). The V and J ends lost 1 base and 5 bases respectively, with 10 bases between them. This CDR3 is 14 amino acids long. Full variable domain (rest looked up from reference TRBV15 and TRBJ2-3): DAMVIQNPRYQVTQFGKPVTLSCSQTLNHNVMYWYQQKSSQAPKLLFHYYDKDFNNEADTPDNFQSRRPNTSFCFLDIRSPGLGDTAMYLCATSRGFKGDTQYFGPGTRLTVL.

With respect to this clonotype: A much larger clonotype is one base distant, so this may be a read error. The CDR3 DNA follows: TGTGCCAGCGTCAACAGGGGTGAAGCTTTCTTT. This translates into CASVNRGEAFF. The chain links TRBV6-6 to TRBJ1-1; TRBD1 agrees at 7 bases. The junction had 4 bases not matched to a gene; V was cut back by 8 bases and J by 7 bases. The V gene's germline CDR1 is MNHNY and CDR2 SVGAGI (reference sequence). The CDR3 consists of 11 residues.

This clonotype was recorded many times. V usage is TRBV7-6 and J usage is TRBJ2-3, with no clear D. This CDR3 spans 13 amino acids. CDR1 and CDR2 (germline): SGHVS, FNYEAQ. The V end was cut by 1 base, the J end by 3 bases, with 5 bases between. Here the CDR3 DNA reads TGTGCCAGCAGCTTAGTAATGACAGATACGCAGTATTTT. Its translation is CASSLVMTDTQYF. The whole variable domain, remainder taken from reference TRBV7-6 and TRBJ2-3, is GAGVSQSPRYKVTKRGQDVALRCDPISGHVSLYWYRQALGQGPEFLTYFNYEAQQDKSGLPNDRFSAERPEGSISTLTIQRTEQRDSAMYRCASSLVMTDTQYFGPGTRLTVL.

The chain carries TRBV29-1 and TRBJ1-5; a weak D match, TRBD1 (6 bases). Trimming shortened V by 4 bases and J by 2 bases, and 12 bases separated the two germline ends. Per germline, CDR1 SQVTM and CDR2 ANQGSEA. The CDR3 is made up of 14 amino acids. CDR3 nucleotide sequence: TGCAGCGTTGGGACAGCGAGTTGCAATCAGCCCCAGCATTTT. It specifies CSVGTASCNQPQHF.

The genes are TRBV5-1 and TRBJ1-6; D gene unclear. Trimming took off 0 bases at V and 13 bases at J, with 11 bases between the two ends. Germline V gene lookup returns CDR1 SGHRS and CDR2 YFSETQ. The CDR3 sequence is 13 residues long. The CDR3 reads CASSLEQRSPLHF. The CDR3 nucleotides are TGCGCCAGCAGCTTGGAACAGCGTTCGCCCCTCCACTTT. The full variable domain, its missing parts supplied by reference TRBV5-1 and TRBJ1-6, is KAGVTQTPRYLIKTRGQQVTLSCSPISGHRSVSWYQQTPGQGLQFLFEYFSETQRNKGNFPGRFSGRQFSNSRSEMNVSTLELGDSALYLCASSLEQRSPLHFGNGTRLTVT.

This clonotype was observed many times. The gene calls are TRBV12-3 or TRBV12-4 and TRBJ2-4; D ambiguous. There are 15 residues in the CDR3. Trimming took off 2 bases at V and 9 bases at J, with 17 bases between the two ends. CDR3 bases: TGTGCCAGCAGTTTAACCTCCGCCAGGTTAGGCATTCAGTACTTC. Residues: CASSLTSARLGIQYF.

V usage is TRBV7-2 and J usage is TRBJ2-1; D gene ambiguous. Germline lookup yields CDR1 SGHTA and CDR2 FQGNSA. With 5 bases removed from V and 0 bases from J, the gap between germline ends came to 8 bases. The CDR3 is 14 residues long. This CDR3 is CASSHDPSYNEQFF. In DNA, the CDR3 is TGTGCCAGCAGCCATGACCCCTCCTACAATGAGCAGTTCTTC.

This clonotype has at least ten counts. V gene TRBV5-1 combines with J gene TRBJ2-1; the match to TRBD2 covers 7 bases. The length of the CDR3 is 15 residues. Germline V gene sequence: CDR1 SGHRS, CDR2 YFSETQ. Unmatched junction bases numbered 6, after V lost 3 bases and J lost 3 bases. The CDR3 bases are TGCGCCAGCAGCTCTGGGCTAGCGGACTACAATGAGCAGTTCTTC. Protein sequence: CASSSGLADYNEQFF.

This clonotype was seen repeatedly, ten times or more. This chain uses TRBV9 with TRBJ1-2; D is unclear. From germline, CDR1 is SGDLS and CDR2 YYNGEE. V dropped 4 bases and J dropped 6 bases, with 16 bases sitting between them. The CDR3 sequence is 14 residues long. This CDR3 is CASSPRTPSNGYTF. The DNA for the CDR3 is TGTGCCAGCAGCCCCCGGACTCCCAGCAATGGCTACACCTTC.

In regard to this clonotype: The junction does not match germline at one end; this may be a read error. In nucleotides, the CDR3 is TGTACTAGTGGTTTGGACCAGGAGAAGCTAGCGGGGGTAAGCTCCTACAATGAGCAGTTCTTC. Protein sequence: CTSGLDQEKLAGVSSYNEQFF. The rearrangement uses TRBV12-5 and TRBJ2-1; 10 nucleotides line up with TRBD2. The CDR3 has 21 residues. Germline CDR1 and CDR2: LGHNT and FRNRAP.

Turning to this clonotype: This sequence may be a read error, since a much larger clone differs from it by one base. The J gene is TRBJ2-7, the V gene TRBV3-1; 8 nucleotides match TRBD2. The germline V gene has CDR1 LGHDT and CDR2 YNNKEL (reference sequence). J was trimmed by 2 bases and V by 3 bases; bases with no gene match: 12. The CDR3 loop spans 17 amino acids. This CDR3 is CASSQMAGGHVAYEQYF. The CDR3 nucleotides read TGTGCCAGCAGCCAGATGGCGGGGGGCCACGTCGCCTACGAGCAGTACTTC.

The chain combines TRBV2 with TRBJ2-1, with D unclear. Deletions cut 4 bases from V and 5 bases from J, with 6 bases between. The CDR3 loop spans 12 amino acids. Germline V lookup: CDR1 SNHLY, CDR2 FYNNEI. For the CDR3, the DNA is TGTGCCAGCAGTGTCTTTGACAATGAGCAGTTCTTC. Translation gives CASSVFDNEQFF.

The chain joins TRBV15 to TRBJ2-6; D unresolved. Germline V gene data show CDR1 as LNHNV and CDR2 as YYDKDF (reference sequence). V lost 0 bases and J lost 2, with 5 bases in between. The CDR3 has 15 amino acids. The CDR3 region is CATSREGTGANVLTF. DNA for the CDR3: TGTGCCACCAGCAGAGAAGGGACTGGGGCCAACGTCCTGACTTTC.

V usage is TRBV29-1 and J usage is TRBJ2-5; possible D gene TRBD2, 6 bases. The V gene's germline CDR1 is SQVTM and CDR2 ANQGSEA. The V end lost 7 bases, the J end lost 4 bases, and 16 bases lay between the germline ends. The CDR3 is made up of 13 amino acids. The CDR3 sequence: CSAGWGVGETQYF. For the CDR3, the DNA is TGCAGCGCCGGATGGGGGGTAGGAGAGACCCAGTACTTC.

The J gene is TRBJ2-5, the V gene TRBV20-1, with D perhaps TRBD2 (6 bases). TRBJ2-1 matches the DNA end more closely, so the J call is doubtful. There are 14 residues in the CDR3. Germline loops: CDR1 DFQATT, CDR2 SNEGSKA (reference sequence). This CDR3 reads CSASSLAFQETQFF. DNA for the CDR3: TGCAGTGCTAGTAGTCTAGCGTTCCAAGAGACCCAGTTCTTC.

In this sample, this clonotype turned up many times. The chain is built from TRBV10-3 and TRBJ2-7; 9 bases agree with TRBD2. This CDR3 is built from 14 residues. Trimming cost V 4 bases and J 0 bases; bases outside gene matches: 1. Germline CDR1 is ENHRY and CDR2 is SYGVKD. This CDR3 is CAISVSGSSYEQYF. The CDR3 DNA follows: TGTGCCATCAGTGTTAGCGGGAGCTCCTACGAGCAGTACTTC.

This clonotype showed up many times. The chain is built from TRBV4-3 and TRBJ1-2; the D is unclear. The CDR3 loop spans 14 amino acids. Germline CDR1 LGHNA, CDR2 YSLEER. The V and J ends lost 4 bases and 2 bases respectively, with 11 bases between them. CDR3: CASSPNGLNYGYTF. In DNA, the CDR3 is TGCGCCAGCAGCCCTAACGGATTAAACTATGGCTACACCTTC.

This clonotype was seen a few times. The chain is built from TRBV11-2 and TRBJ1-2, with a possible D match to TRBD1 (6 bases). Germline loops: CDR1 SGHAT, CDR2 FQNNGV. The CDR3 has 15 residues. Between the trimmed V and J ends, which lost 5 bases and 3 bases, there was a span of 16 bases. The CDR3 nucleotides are TGTGCCAGCAGCCGATTACAGGGAAGTGACTATGGCTACACCTTC. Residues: CASSRLQGSDYGYTF.

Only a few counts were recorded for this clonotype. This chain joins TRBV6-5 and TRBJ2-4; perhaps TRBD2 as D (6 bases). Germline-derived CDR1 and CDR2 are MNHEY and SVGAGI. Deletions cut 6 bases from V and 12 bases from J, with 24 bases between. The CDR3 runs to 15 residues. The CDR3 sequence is CASSSGRRGGGDQYF. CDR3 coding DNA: TGTGCCAGCAGCTCGGGACGTAGGGGAGGAGGGGATCAGTACTTC.

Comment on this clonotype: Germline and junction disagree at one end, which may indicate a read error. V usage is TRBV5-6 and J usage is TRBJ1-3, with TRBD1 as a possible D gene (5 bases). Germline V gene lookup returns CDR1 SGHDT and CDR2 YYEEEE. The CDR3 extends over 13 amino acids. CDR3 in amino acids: CASSPDTGNTIDF. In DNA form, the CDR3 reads TGTGCCAGCAGCCCGGACACTGGAAACACCATAGATTTT. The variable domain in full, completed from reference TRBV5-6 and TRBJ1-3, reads DAGVTQSPTHLIKTRGQQVTLRCSPKSGHDTVSWYQQALGQGPQFIFQYYEEEERQRGNFPDRFSGHQFPNYSSELNVNALLLGDSALYLCASSPDTGNTIDFGEGSWLTVV.